Listed below are T cell receptor beta chains from one sample, sequenced in a study of CD8+CD57+ T cells in acquired aplastic anemia. Each CDR3 protein gets one entry after TCRdb re-called the reads with MiXCR. The sample carries around 200,000 distinct CDR3 sequences, approximately 48% recorded once. Specimen: sorted CD4+, CD8+, or CD8+CD57+ T cells (not recorded which) from PBMCs. The receptors stem from a human donor with aplastic anemia. Each CDR3 is given with its conserved first and last residue. D genes are given only for firm matches. Clone size, where shown, is once, few, many, or a class for clones that have expanded.

v_gene	abundance	j_gene	len	d_gene	CDR3aa	CDR3nt
TRBV20-1	-	TRBJ2-3	14	-	CSARPLPSTDTQYF	TGCAGTGCTAGGCCCCTTCCTAGCACAGATACGCAGTATTTT
TRBV11-2	-	TRBJ2-3	14	-	CAGSRIPRTDTQYF	TGTGCCGGCAGCCGAATACCTCGCACAGATACGCAGTATTTT
TRBV19	-	TRBJ1-1	11	-	CGSGGHTEAFF	TGTGGTTCCGGGGGGCACACTGAAGCTTTCTTT
TRBV11-2	-	TRBJ2-7	13	-	CASSLFGGHEQYF	TGTGCCAGCAGCTTGTTCGGGGGCCACGAGCAGTACTTC
TRBV10-1	-	TRBJ2-1	15	TRBD2	CASSRGTSGRNEQFF	TGCGCCAGCAGTCGCGGGACTAGCGGGAGGAATGAGCAGTTCTTC
TRBV10-3	-	TRBJ2-5	15	TRBD2	CAISGTSGAKETQYF	TGTGCCATCAGCGGGACTAGCGGGGCAAAAGAGACCCAGTACTTC
TRBV15	few	TRBJ2-7	15	-	CATSRGRAGSYEQYF	TGTGCCACCAGCAGAGGTCGAGCAGGAAGCTACGAGCAGTACTTC
TRBV20-1	once	TRBJ2-1	17	-	CSATPFIPGRRDNEQFF	TGCAGTGCTACCCCTTTCATCCCGGGACGGAGAGACAATGAGCAGTTCTTC
TRBV15	few	TRBJ1-1	14	-	CATSRQGTRAEAFF	TGTGCCACCAGCAGACAGGGAACACGCGCTGAAGCTTTCTTT
TRBV7-9	many	TRBJ1-2	13	-	CASSETGNYGYTF	TGTGCCAGCAGCGAGACAGGAAACTATGGCTACACCTTC
TRBV20-1	-	TRBJ1-2	15	TRBD1	CSAPGTGSRNYGYTF	TGCAGTGCCCCCGGGACAGGGAGTCGGAACTATGGCTACACCTTC
TRBV19	-	TRBJ1-2	13	-	CASTATLHYGYTF	TGTGCCAGTACGGCTACTCTTCACTATGGCTACACCTTC
TRBV7-6	-	TRBJ2-5	13	-	CASSLSLGETQYF	TGTGCCAGCAGCTTATCACTCGGGGAGACCCAGTACTTC
TRBV11-2	-	TRBJ2-7	16	-	CASSLVSGANLGEQYF	TGTGCCAGCAGCTTAGTGTCGGGAGCTAACTTGGGGGAGCAGTACTTC
TRBV28	few	TRBJ2-3	15	-	CASSLSYRDTDTQYF	TGTGCCAGCAGTTTATCATACAGGGACACAGATACGCAGTATTTT
TRBV2	once	TRBJ2-7	13	TRBD1	CATSEYRGYEQYF	TGTGCCACCAGTGAGTACAGGGGCTACGAGCAGTACTTC
TRBV7-3	-	TRBJ2-1	12	TRBD2	CASSTGLGEQFF	TGTGCCAGCAGCACCGGACTAGGTGAGCAGTTCTTC
TRBV15	many	TRBJ1-2	14	TRBD1	CATSIGQGNYGYTF	TGTGCCACCAGCATAGGACAGGGGAACTATGGCTACACCTTC
TRBV6-1	many	TRBJ1-2	11	TRBD1	CASRRQGPLYF	TGTGCCAGCCGCCGACAGGGGCCCTTATACTTC
TRBV2	many	TRBJ1-2	13	TRBD1	CASSGQGADGYTF	TGTGCCAGCAGCGGGCAGGGGGCAGATGGCTACACCTTC
TRBV20-1	-	TRBJ2-3	17	-	CSARDREEAGLPDTQYF	TGCAGTGCTAGAGATCGTGAGGAGGCAGGGCTTCCCGATACGCAGTATTTT
TRBV20-1	-	TRBJ2-7	13	-	CSAVGPGIYEQYF	TGCAGTGCAGTTGGGCCCGGGATCTACGAGCAGTACTTC
TRBV2	-	TRBJ1-2	13	TRBD1	CASSAGTGGGYTF	TGTGCCAGCAGTGCCGGGACAGGGGGTGGCTACACCTTC
TRBV6-1	once	TRBJ2-5	14	-	CASTRTGFGETQYF	TGTGCCAGCACCCGCACAGGGTTCGGGGAGACCCAGTACTTC
TRBV5-4	few	TRBJ2-5	14	TRBD2	CASTYGGAWETQYF	TGTGCCAGCACCTACGGGGGGGCCTGGGAGACCCAGTACTTC
TRBV20-1	many	TRBJ2-1	13	TRBD1	CSTPGTGFSEQFF	TGCAGTACTCCCGGGACAGGGTTTAGTGAGCAGTTCTTC
TRBV29-1	-	TRBJ2-1	16	-	CSVDLTGTLQRNEQFF	TGCAGCGTTGATTTAACCGGGACTTTGCAGCGGAATGAGCAGTTCTTC
TRBV15	-	TRBJ2-6	15	-	CATSRELGEANVLTF	TGTGCCACCAGCAGAGAATTAGGGGAGGCCAACGTCCTGACTTTC
TRBV19	-	TRBJ2-7	13	-	CARHSGYSYEQYF	TGTGCCCGACACTCGGGGTACTCCTACGAGCAGTACTTC
TRBV19	-	TRBJ1-5	13	-	CAGSIDEAQPQQF	TGTGCCGGTAGTATAGATGAGGCTCAGCCCCAGCAGTTT
TRBV7-4	-	TRBJ2-1	13	-	CASLTGRSNEQFF	TGTGCCAGTCTTACCGGTCGGTCCAATGAGCAGTTCTTC
TRBV7-2	-	TRBJ2-1	12	TRBD2	CACGDSGDEQFF	TGTGCCTGCGGGGATAGCGGGGATGAGCAGTTCTTC
TRBV7-3	many	TRBJ2-2	15	TRBD2	CASSSDGLETGELFF	TGTGCCAGCAGCTCAGACGGACTAGAGACCGGGGAGCTGTTTTTT
TRBV2	many	TRBJ1-6	16	TRBD1	CASSDERTGLNSPLHF	TGTGCCAGCAGTGATGAAAGGACAGGGCTTAATTCACCCCTCCACTTT
TRBV2	few	TRBJ2-7	15	-	CASSESGGQTYEQYF	TGTGCCAGCAGTGAATCGGGCGGCCAGACCTACGAGCAGTACTTC
TRBV10-3	-	TRBJ1-2	14	-	CAISRDGINYGYTF	TGTGCCATCAGTCGTGACGGTATTAACTATGGCTACACCTTC
TRBV12-3/TRBV12-4	-	TRBJ2-5	13	-	CASSWDRQETQYF	TGTGCCAGCAGTTGGGACCGACAAGAGACCCAGTACTTC
TRBV2	-	TRBJ1-6	11	-	CASTDSPALHF	TGTGCCAGCACTGACTCGCCAGCCCTCCACTTT
TRBV30	-	TRBJ1-5	13	-	CAWSSDVTWPQHF	TGTGCCTGGAGTTCTGACGTGACGTGGCCCCAGCATTTT
TRBV9	-	TRBJ2-1	15	TRBD2	CASSVAGGSYNEQFF	TGTGCCAGCAGCGTAGCGGGAGGGTCCTACAATGAGCAGTTCTTC
TRBV19	many	TRBJ1-1	12	TRBD1	CASSNTGAEAFF	TGTGCCAGTAGTAACACAGGGGCTGAAGCTTTCTTT
TRBV6-6	-	TRBJ2-1	14	-	CASSYTRRDPEPFF	TGTGCCAGCAGTTACACGAGGAGGGATCCCGAGCCCTTCTTC
TRBV10-2	many	TRBJ1-5	13	-	CASTPQRGQPQHF	TGCGCCAGCACCCCCCAGAGGGGTCAGCCCCAGCATTTT
TRBV27	many	TRBJ2-7	14	-	CASSLEQSSYEQYF	TGTGCCAGCAGTTTAGAGCAGAGCTCCTACGAGCAGTACTTC
TRBV20-1	-	TRBJ2-7	14	-	CSAREGQGSHEQYF	TGCAGTGCTAGAGAGGGGCAGGGTAGCCACGAGCAGTACTTC
TRBV2	many	TRBJ1-2	13	-	CASSRDTDYGYTF	TGTGCCAGCAGCCGGGATACGGACTATGGCTACACCTTC
TRBV2	many	TRBJ1-2	15	TRBD1	CASRGGEGASYGYTF	TGTGCCAGCAGGGGGGGGGAGGGGGCCTCGTATGGCTACACCTTC
TRBV10-3	-	TRBJ1-4	15	-	CAISERGRDHEKLFF	TGTGCCATCAGTGAGAGGGGAAGGGATCATGAAAAACTGTTTTTT
TRBV15	once	TRBJ2-7	15	-	CATSREGTASYEQYF	TGTGCCACCAGCAGAGAGGGGACTGCCTCCTACGAGCAGTACTTC
TRBV10-3	few	TRBJ1-5	14	TRBD1	CAISLDMTGQPQHF	TGTGCCATCAGTCTTGATATGACAGGGCAGCCCCAGCATTTT
TRBV6-1	many	TRBJ1-1	12	-	CASGRDSSVAFF	TGTGCCAGTGGACGAGACTCTTCGGTAGCTTTCTTT
TRBV6-1	once	TRBJ2-2	16	TRBD1	CASAHPGQGNTGELFF	TGTGCCAGCGCCCACCCGGGACAGGGAAACACCGGGGAGCTGTTTTTT
TRBV9	many	TRBJ2-3	14	-	CASSVAASTDTQYF	TGTGCCAGCAGCGTAGCGGCGAGCACAGATACGCAGTATTTT
TRBV7-2	many	TRBJ2-3	17	TRBD2	CASSYRTSPQLRNTQYF	TGTGCCAGCAGCTACCGGACTAGCCCGCAATTGAGAAATACGCAGTATTTT
TRBV20-1	many	TRBJ1-1	14	-	CSARGGQGGTEAFF	TGCAGTGCTAGAGGCGGGCAGGGAGGCACTGAAGCTTTCTTT
TRBV2	-	TRBJ1-1	12	-	CASVLGNTEAFF	TGTGCCAGCGTCCTCGGGAACACTGAAGCTTTCTTT
TRBV6-5	many	TRBJ1-1	14	-	CASSAAQGNTEAFF	TGTGCCAGCAGTGCTGCACAGGGGAACACTGAAGCTTTCTTT
TRBV7-9	few	TRBJ2-7	15	TRBD1	CASSPRTGLGYEQYF	TGTGCCAGCAGCCCCCGGACAGGGTTAGGCTACGAGCAGTACTTC
TRBV7-9	-	TRBJ2-7	13	-	CASSWGHGDDQYF	TGTGCCAGCAGCTGGGGCCACGGGGATGACCAGTACTTC
TRBV19	many	TRBJ2-5	14	TRBD2	CASSRASGATLVYF	TGTGCCAGTAGTAGAGCCAGCGGGGCCACCTTGGTGTACTTC